This T cell receptor beta chain was sequenced during a study of cytomegalovirus exposure and HLA in healthy donors. Study-wide background: Unique TCRs from HLA-typed donors, roughly 87 million of them, were held in an early data release.

CDR3 length: 14 residues. The V end was cut by 5 bases, the J end by 5 bases, with 16 bases between. Germline loops: CDR1 SNHLY, CDR2 FYNNEI. Both 60 Vbeta primers and 13 Jbeta primers went into the PCR. Sequenced by immunoSEQ multiplex PCR; TCRdb stores in-frame clones only, minus some. The sample lists roughly 200,000 clones, about 10% seen once, with over 1% in the top ten. V is TRBV2 and J is TRBJ2-7, with D perhaps TRBD1 (5 bases). This TCR came from a woman aged 30 to 39 in good health and CMV-seropositive. Sample: PBMCs. CDR3 residues: CASSFSGLVNEQYF. The CDR3 coding sequence is TGTGCCAGCAGTTTTTCAGGGTTGGTCAACGAGCAGTACTTC.